This T cell receptor (beta chain) originates from a study of cytomegalovirus exposure and HLA in healthy donors. General study points: Associated with cytomegalovirus, according to the listing, were 150 to 200 TCR beta chains. An analysis that was carried out later associated 16,000 or so TCR beta sequences with HLA alleles at 0.05 false discovery rate.

The PCR used 60 Vbeta and 13 Jbeta primers. Sequencing was performed with immunoSEQ multiplex PCR; in TCRdb, only in-frame clones are kept and a portion is missing. The sample includes tens of thousands of clones, under 80% of them seen just once. There are a few counts of this clone. Antigen specificity is unknown. This CDR3 comprises 15 residues. Germline V CDR1 and CDR2: SGHDN, FVKESK. V gave up 0 bases and J gave up 9 bases; unmatched junction bases: 11. The chain recombines TRBV14 with TRBJ2-7; 7 nucleotides match TRBD1. Sequencing input: PBMCs. The sequence was collected from a male donor in good health and CMV-seropositive. CDR3 residues: CASSQDPGRGSPQYF. The CDR3 DNA reads as TGTGCCAGCAGCCAAGACCCGGGCAGGGGGTCCCCGCAGTACTTC.